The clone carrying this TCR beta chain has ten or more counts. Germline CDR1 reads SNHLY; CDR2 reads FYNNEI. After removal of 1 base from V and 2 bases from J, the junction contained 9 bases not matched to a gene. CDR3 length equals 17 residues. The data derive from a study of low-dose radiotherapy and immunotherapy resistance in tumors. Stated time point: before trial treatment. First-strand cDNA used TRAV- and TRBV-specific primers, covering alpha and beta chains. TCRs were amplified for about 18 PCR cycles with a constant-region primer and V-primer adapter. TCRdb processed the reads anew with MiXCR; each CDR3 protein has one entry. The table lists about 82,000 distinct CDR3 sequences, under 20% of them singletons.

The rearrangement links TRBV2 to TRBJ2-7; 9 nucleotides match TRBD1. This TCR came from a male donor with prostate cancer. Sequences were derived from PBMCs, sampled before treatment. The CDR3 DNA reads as TGTGCCAGCAGTGAAGTGCCCCGGGACAGGGCTACCTACGAGCAGTACTTC. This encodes CASSEVPRDRATYEQYF.